This entry is about one TCR beta chain. The sample comes from a study of blood T cell repertoires in COVID-19. On the study more broadly: Collection of acute and convalescent COVID-19 samples took place in the United States, Italy and Spain. T cells, B-cell-depleted T cells, or PBMCs provided the cDNA or gDNA that served as material.

The protocol was immunoSEQ multiplex PCR, while the TCRdb copy is restricted to in-frame clones and leaves out a portion. The repertoire holds roughly 280,000 clones, approximately 90% seen once, with roughly 4% in the top ten. Living in under 30 US areas, the participants were between roughly 18 and 95 years of age. Clinical histories supplied by participants themselves formed the basis of cohort assignment. The V segment lost 5 bases and the J segment 3 bases; nucleotides outside the gene matches: 8. The CDR3 totals 15 residues. The germline CDR1 and CDR2 sequences are MGHRA and YSYEKL. The receptor was isolated from a woman in her thirties with acute COVID-19. The rearrangement joins TRBV4-1 to TRBJ1-2; 8 bases match TRBD1. The sequencing input was PBMCs or T cells enriched from blood (not recorded which). The CDR3 region has the DNA TGCGCCAGCAGCAAACTAACACAGGGGGACTATGGCTACACCTTC. It is translated as CASSKLTQGDYGYTF.